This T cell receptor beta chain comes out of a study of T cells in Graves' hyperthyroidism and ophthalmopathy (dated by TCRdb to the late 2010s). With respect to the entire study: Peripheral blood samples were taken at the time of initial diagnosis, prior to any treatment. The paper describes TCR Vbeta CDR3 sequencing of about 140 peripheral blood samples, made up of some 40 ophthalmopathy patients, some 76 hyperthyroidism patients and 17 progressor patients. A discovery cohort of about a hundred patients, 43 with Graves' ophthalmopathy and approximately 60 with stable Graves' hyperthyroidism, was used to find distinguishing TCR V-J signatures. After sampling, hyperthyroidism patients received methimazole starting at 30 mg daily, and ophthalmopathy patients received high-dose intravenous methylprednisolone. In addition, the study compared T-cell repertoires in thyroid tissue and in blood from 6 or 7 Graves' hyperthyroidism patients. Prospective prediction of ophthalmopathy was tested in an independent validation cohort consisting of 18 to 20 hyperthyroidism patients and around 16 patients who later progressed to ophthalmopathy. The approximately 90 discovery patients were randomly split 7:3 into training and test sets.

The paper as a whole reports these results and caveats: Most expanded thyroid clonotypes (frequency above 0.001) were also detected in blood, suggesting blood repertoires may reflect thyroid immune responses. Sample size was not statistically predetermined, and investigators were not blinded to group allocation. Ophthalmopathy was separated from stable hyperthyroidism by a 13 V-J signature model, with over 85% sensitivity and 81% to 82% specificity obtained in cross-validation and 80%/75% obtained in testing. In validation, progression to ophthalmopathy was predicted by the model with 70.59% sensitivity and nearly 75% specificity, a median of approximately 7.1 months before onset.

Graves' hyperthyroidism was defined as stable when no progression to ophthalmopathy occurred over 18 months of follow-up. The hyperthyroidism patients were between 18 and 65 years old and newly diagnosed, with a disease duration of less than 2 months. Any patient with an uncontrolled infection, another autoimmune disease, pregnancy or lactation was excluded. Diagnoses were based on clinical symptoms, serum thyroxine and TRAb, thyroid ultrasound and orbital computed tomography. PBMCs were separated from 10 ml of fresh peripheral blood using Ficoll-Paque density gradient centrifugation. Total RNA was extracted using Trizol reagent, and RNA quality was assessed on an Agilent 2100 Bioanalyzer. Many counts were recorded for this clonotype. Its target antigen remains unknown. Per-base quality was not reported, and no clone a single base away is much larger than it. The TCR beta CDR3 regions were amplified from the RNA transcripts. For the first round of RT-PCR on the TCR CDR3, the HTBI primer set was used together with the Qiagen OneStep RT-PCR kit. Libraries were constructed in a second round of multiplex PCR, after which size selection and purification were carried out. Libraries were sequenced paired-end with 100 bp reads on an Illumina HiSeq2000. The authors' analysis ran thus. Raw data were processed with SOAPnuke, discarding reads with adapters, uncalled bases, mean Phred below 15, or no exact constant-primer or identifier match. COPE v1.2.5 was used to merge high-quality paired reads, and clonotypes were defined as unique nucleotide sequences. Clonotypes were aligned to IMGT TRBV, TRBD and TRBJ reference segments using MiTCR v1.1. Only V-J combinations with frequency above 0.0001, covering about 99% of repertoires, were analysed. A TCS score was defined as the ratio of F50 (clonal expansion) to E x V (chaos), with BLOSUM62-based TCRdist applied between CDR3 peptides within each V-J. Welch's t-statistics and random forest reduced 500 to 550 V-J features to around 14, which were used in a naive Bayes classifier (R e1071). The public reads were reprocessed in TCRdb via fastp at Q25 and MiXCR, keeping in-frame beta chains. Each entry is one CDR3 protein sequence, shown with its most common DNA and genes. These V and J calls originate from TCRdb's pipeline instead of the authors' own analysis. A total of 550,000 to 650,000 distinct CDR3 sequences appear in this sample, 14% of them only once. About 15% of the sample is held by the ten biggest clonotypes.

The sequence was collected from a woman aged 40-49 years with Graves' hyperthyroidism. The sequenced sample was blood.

The DNA is as follows: TGTGCCAGCAGTGAAGGCACCTGGACAGGAAGCACAGATACGCAGTATTTT. Translated, this is CASSEGTWTGSTDTQYF. Recombination joined TRBV2 with TRBJ2-3, with 7 bases in between that match TRBD1. Based on the germline V gene, the CDR1 and CDR2 sequences are SNHLY and FYNNEI. V has 1 base trimmed and J has 0 bases trimmed; junction bases matching no gene number 7. The CDR3 runs 17 residues from the cysteine to the phenylalanine. Kept here is only the CDR3 DNA, which spans 51 bases and is read in frame from base 1.